This T cell receptor beta chain was recovered during a study of blood T cell repertoires in COVID-19. Looking at the study overall: The United States, Italy and Spain supplied acute and convalescent COVID-19 samples. Nucleic acid was either cDNA or gDNA, and it came from T cells, B-cell-depleted T cells, or PBMCs.

CDR1 and CDR2 from the germline V gene are SGHTA and FQGTGA. V was pared by 5 bases and J by 6 bases, with 5 bases of the junction left unmatched. There are 14 residues in the CDR3. The table came from immunoSEQ multiplex PCR; TCRdb's copy has only in-frame clones and leaves some out. The sample gives under 150,000 clones, about 85% of which show up once; approximately 13% is in the top ten. J is TRBJ2-3 and V is TRBV7-3; 10 nucleotides match TRBD2. The clonotype comes from a human donor in a cohort sampled during active COVID-19. The specimen sequenced was peripheral blood. This CDR3 reads CASSPGLAEDTQYF. The CDR3 DNA is TGTGCCAGCAGCCCCGGACTAGCGGAGGATACGCAGTATTTT.